The sequence of this T cell receptor (beta chain) was determined in a study of blood T cell repertoires in COVID-19. At the level of the study: Sites across the United States, Italy and Spain contributed samples from acute and convalescent COVID-19. T cells, B-cell-depleted T cells, or PBMCs supplied cDNA or gDNA.

V lost 1 base, J lost 3 bases, and 5 bases stayed unmatched. CDR3 length: 15 amino acids. Germline lookup yields CDR1 SGHNT and CDR2 YYREEE (reference sequence). Methods used by the authors: Amplification from reference gene primers served as the basis for estimated nucleated cell counts. Only in-frame clones appear in the TCRdb table, and some are missing; sequencing was by immunoSEQ multiplex PCR. V, J and clone size derive from that table, while D and trimming were established from the DNA sequence. This sample carries 80,000 or so clones, 80% of them seen once, and the ten largest clones take around 4.8%.

Sequencing was performed on peripheral blood. The clonotype originates from a woman aged 70-85 years with acute or convalescent COVID-19. This chain links TRBV5-4 with TRBJ1-1; 8 nucleotides align to TRBD1. The CDR3 protein is CASSLPGGADTEAFF. The CDR3 DNA sequence: TGTGCCAGCAGCTTGCCAGGGGGCGCCGACACTGAAGCTTTCTTT.